The present TCR beta chain was sequenced within a study of identical twins. This clonotype was detected many times. The CDR3 sequence is 13 residues long. Trimming pared 4 bases from V and 8 bases from J, leaving 13 bases between. Germline V gives CDR1 SGHRS, CDR2 YFSETQ. TCRdb called the 5' RACE reads again in MiXCR, with one record for every CDR3 protein. The data show approximately 230,000 distinct CDR3 sequences, about 14% seen once. Material for sequencing was memory (CD45RO+) T cells sorted from blood. The rearrangement joins TRBV5-1 to TRBJ2-1; the D is unclear. The clonotype was recovered from a woman younger than 30 in good health. The CDR3 region has the DNA TGCGCCAGCAGCCTGGCTATAAAGGATGAGCAGTTCTTC. Encoded protein: CASSLAIKDEQFF. The full variable domain, with the rest looked up from reference TRBV5-1 and TRBJ2-1, is KAGVTQTPRYLIKTRGQQVTLSCSPISGHRSVSWYQQTPGQGLQFLFEYFSETQRNKGNFPGRFSGRQFSNSRSEMNVSTLELGDSALYLCASSLAIKDEQFFGPGTRLTVL.